This is a list of T cell receptor beta chains from one sample in a study of technical replicates of blood from several donors. Only in-frame clones appear in the TCRdb table, and some are missing; sequencing was by immunoSEQ multiplex PCR. This table holds 60,000 or so clones, about 86% found once. Material: PBMCs. The receptors shown here come from a human donor in good health. Some clones in this sample may be carry-over from other donors' samples. Each CDR3 is given with its conserved first and last residue. A D gene is named only where the DNA matches it firmly. Clone size is not always given. Where it is, it says once, few, many or a class for expanded clones.

TRBD1	TRBJ1-3	TRBV5-1	.	TGCGCCAGCAGCTCCCAGGGACAGGGGTCTGGAAACACCATATATTTT	CASSSQGQGSGNTIYF
.	TRBJ1-1	TRBV5-6	once	TGTGCCAGCAGTCAGCTCGGACAGTTGTTGGGAGCTTTCTTT	CASSQLGQLLGAFF
.	TRBJ2-7	TRBV30	.	TGTGCCTGGACTCGTCGAGAGGGCGAGCAGTACTTC	CAWTRREGEQYF
TRBD1	TRBJ1-5	TRBV27	.	TGTGCCAGCAGGCCGAGGCAGGGGGGCAATCAGCCCCAGCATTTT	CASRPRQGGNQPQHF
.	TRBJ1-3	TRBV9	.	TGTGCCAGCAGCGTAGGTATTGGGGGTCCGGGACTCCCTGGGAACACCATATATTTT	CASSVGIGGPGLPGNTIYF
.	TRBJ2-3	TRBV23-1	.	TGCGCCAGCAGTCAATGTAATAGCACAGATACGCAGTATTTT	CASSQCNSTDTQYF
.	TRBJ2-5	TRBV7-2	.	TGTGCCAGCAGCTTCGGCGGGGAATACCAGTACTTC	CASSFGGEYQYF
TRBD1	TRBJ2-1	TRBV7-2	once	TGTGCCAGCAGGGACCGACAGGGAACCGATGAGCAGTTCTTC	CASRDRQGTDEQFF
.	TRBJ1-1	TRBV7-9	.	TGTGCCAGCAGCACATACCTGAACACTGAAGCTTTCTTT	CASSTYLNTEAFF
TRBD1	TRBJ2-7	TRBV2	.	TGTGCCAGCAGTTATCGGGACAGGGGCCTCTACGAGCAGTACTTC	CASSYRDRGLYEQYF
.	TRBJ2-3	TRBV5-6	.	TGTGCCAGCAGCTCCTCGGGACTTACGATCCCAGATACGCAGTATTTT	CASSSSGLTIPDTQYF
.	TRBJ1-3	TRBV30	.	TGTGCCTGGGCGACAGGCGGAGGAAACACCATATATTTT	CAWATGGGNTIYF
.	TRBJ2-3	TRBV15	.	TGTGCCACCAGCAACGGGGGGCACCTAAGCACAGATACGCAGTATTTT	CATSNGGHLSTDTQYF
TRBD1	TRBJ2-3	TRBV9	.	TGTGCCAGCACCCAAATACAGGGGGCAGCGGATACGCAGTATTTT	CASTQIQGAADTQYF
.	TRBJ1-1	TRBV7-3	few	TGTGCCAGCAGCTCTCAGGAGAACACTGAAGCTTTCTTT	CASSSQENTEAFF
.	TRBJ2-2	TRBV11-2	.	TGTGCCAGCAGCTTAGTAGACACCGGGGAGCTGTTTTTT	CASSLVDTGELFF
.	TRBJ2-7	TRBV9	.	TGTGCCAGCAGCGTAGGTGGAGGGGATTCCTACGAGCAGTACTTC	CASSVGGGDSYEQYF
.	TRBJ2-7	TRBV4-1	.	TGCGCCAGCAGCCTAACGAACCCAGGAAGCTACGAGCAGTACTTC	CASSLTNPGSYEQYF
.	TRBJ1-3	TRBV4-2	.	TGTGCCAGCAGCCAAGTTAACTCCCTGGGCGACACCATATATTTT	CASSQVNSLGDTIYF
.	TRBJ2-7	TRBV5-6	.	TGTGCCAGCAGATTTACAGGTGACTACGAGCAGTACTTC	CASRFTGDYEQYF
TRBD2	TRBJ2-3	TRBV6-4	.	TGTGCCAGCAGTGTGGCTAGCGGGGCCACAGATACGCAGTATTTT	CASSVASGATDTQYF
.	TRBJ2-1	TRBV6-5	.	TGTGCCAGCAGCTCCGGTAGTAAGCAGTTCTTC	CASSSGSKQFF
.	TRBJ2-4	TRBV7-6	.	TGTGCCAGCAGCTTAGGGGCCAGGGGAGACATTCAGTACTTC	CASSLGARGDIQYF
.	TRBJ1-2	TRBV6-1	.	TGTGCCACCAGAGAATCAGGGGACTATGGCTACACCTTC	CATRESGDYGYTF
.	TRBJ1-1	TRBV7-3	.	TGTGCCAGCAGCTTAATGCAGCGGGGCGCAGGCACTGAAGCTTTCTTT	CASSLMQRGAGTEAFF
.	TRBJ1-1	TRBV14	.	TGTGCCAGCAGTCCCCCAGAGAACACTGAAGCTTTCTTT	CASSPPENTEAFF
.	TRBJ2-7	TRBV9	once	TGTGCCAGCAGCGTAGATCACTACTCCTACGAGCAGTACTTC	CASSVDHYSYEQYF
.	TRBJ1-2	TRBV7-9	once	TGTGCCAGCAGCCAAGTGGGGGGAAACTATGGCTACACCTTC	CASSQVGGNYGYTF
.	TRBJ1-6	TRBV16	.	TGTGCCAGCAGCCAATTTGCGTGGAGGGAAGACGGAAGAAATTCACCCCTCCACTTT	CASSQFAWREDGRNSPLHF
.	TRBJ2-2	TRBV4-1	.	TGCGCCAGCAGCCAAGATTCCGGGAGTCTGAACACCGGGGAGCTGTTTTTT	CASSQDSGSLNTGELFF
.	TRBJ2-5	TRBV27	.	TGTGCCAGCAGTTTATATCACAGGGGGAGGGAAGAGACCCAGTACTTC	CASSLYHRGREETQYF